The clone carrying this TCR beta chain was picked up a small number of times. Its antigen is currently unknown. The entry originates in a study of T cells in Graves' hyperthyroidism and ophthalmopathy. Study results and caveats: Patients with ophthalmopathy were separated from those with stable hyperthyroidism by a 13 V-J model. Researchers found most expanded thyroid clonotypes above 0.001 in blood as well.

Amplification yielded TCR beta CDR3 regions, with RNA transcripts as the source. Initially, a first-round RT-PCR of the TCR CDR3 employed the HTBI primer set. One entry per CDR3 protein, called by TCRdb with MiXCR from the multiplex PCR reads. The sample records around 500,000 distinct CDR3 sequences, about 15% being singletons. Trimming cost V 8 bases and J 4 bases; bases outside gene matches: 2. The CDR3 length is 12 residues. The chain carries TRBV12-3 or TRBV12-4 and TRBJ1-1; 9 bases are a match to TRBD1. The TCR originated in a woman in her 30s with Graves' ophthalmopathy. Input material: blood. CDR3 sequence reads: CASGTGPTEAFF. The DNA for the CDR3 is TGTGCCAGCGGGACAGGGCCCACTGAAGCTTTCTTT.